This T cell receptor (beta chain) derives from a study of control samples from healthy donors and cancer patients. Profiled with immunoSEQ multiplex PCR; TCRdb holds only in-frame clones, not every one. The sample shows around 140,000 clones, around 92% of them seen only once. Germline-derived CDR1 and CDR2 are MGHDK and SYGVNS. Trimming removed 1 base at V and 1 base at J, with 19 bases between. The CDR3 has 18 residues. The chain recombines TRBV25-1 with TRBJ1-1, with D perhaps matching TRBD1 (6 bases). This receptor was identified in a woman in her 50s in good health. The sequencing input was blood. The CDR3 DNA is TGTGCCAGCAGTGAATCGTTCGACAGGCGGAATGAGAACACTGAAGCTTTCTTT. Protein sequence: CASSESFDRRNENTEAFF.